This TCR beta chain was identified during a study of cytomegalovirus exposure and HLA in healthy donors. As regards this clone: Its antigen is not known.

The CDR3 sequence is 14 residues long. From germline, CDR1 is LGHNA and CDR2 YSLEER. Between the trimmed V and J ends, which lost 0 bases and 10 bases, there was a span of 13 bases. Study-level points and caveats: In vitro work confirmed that a few CMV-associated chains recognize CMV antigens.

The method was immunoSEQ multiplex PCR; TCRdb's version includes in-frame clones alone and lacks a portion of them. The table has roughly 350,000 clones, just over 85% seen once; the top ten hold roughly 0.8%. This receptor was identified in a woman between 18 and 29 years old in good health and CMV-seronegative. Sequenced sample: PBMCs. The V and J genes are TRBV4-3 and TRBJ2-1; D perhaps matches TRBD2 (5 bases). CDR3 residues: CASSQDRTPGEQFF. The CDR3 DNA follows: TGCGCCAGCAGCCAAGATCGGACCCCGGGGGAGCAGTTCTTC.